This is a list of T cell receptor beta chains from one sample in a study of shared clonotypes between healthy human individuals. Sequenced by immunoSEQ multiplex PCR; TCRdb stores in-frame clones only, minus some. There are around 550,000 clones in the sample; 90% to 95% occur only once, and over 0.09% lies in the top ten. The sequencing sample was made of naive CD8+ T cells sorted from blood. The receptors here all came from a young woman in good health. Both conserved end residues are part of each CDR3. The D gene is left open where the match is weak. For some rows the clone size is stated as once, few or many, or as a class when expanded; others skip it.

J gene	CDR3 length	V gene	clone size	D gene	CDR3 protein	CDR3 DNA
TRBJ2-3	14	TRBV6-5	few	TRBD2	CASSYTSGTDTQYF	TGTGCCAGCAGTTACACTAGCGGCACAGATACGCAGTATTTT
TRBJ2-7	12	TRBV18	NA	NA	CASSDVSYEQYF	TGTGCCAGCTCAGACGTTTCCTACGAGCAGTACTTC
TRBJ2-1	15	TRBV5-6	NA	TRBD1	CASSLGDRARNEQFF	TGTGCCAGCAGCTTGGGGGACAGGGCGCGGAATGAGCAGTTCTTC
TRBJ2-5	15	TRBV27	NA	NA	CASSLIGSAQETQYF	TGTGCCAGCAGTTTAATCGGGAGCGCTCAAGAGACCCAGTACTTC
TRBJ1-1	15	TRBV27	once	NA	CASSLSAHGYTEAFF	TGTGCCAGCAGTTTATCAGCGCATGGGTACACTGAAGCTTTCTTT
TRBJ1-4	12	TRBV10-3	NA	NA	CAISDLHEKLFF	TGTGCCATCAGTGATCTCCATGAAAAACTGTTTTTT
TRBJ2-3	14	TRBV27	NA	NA	CASSPISGPDTQYF	TGTGCCAGCAGTCCCATCAGCGGGCCGGATACGCAGTATTTT
TRBJ2-3	16	TRBV28	NA	TRBD2	CASSVWVAGGTDTQYF	TGTGCCAGCAGCGTCTGGGTAGCGGGAGGCACAGATACGCAGTATTTT
TRBJ2-7	15	TRBV27	NA	TRBD1	CASSIGRDSLYEQYF	TGTGCCAGCAGTATAGGCCGGGACAGCCTCTACGAGCAGTACTTC
TRBJ2-1	17	TRBV29-1	NA	TRBD2	CSVTGLAGGFVYNEQFF	TGCAGCGTCACGGGACTAGCGGGAGGGTTCGTCTACAATGAGCAGTTCTTC
TRBJ2-2	16	TRBV4-1	NA	NA	CASSRTGHPNTGELFF	TGCGCCAGCAGCCGCACCGGACATCCGAACACCGGGGAGCTGTTTTTT
TRBJ2-7	14	TRBV29-1	NA	NA	CSVRGIQGGDEQYF	TGCAGCGTTCGGGGAATACAGGGAGGCGACGAGCAGTACTTC
TRBJ2-3	18	TRBV9	NA	TRBD2	CASSVTAGGPSGTDTQYF	TGTGCCAGCAGCGTAACGGCGGGAGGGCCTTCGGGCACAGATACGCAGTATTTT
TRBJ2-7	14	TRBV7-9	NA	TRBD1	CASSGYRGRYEQYF	TGTGCCAGCAGCGGATACAGGGGGCGGTACGAGCAGTACTTC
TRBJ1-2	13	TRBV9	NA	NA	CASSVGGSYGYTF	TGTGCCAGCAGCGTCGGGGGGAGCTATGGCTACACCTTC
TRBJ2-2	15	TRBV29-1	NA	NA	CSVALGQSNTGELFF	TGCAGCGTTGCGCTCGGTCAGTCGAACACCGGGGAGCTGTTTTTT
TRBJ1-2	15	TRBV4-1	NA	NA	CASSQDGGVDYGYTF	TGCGCCAGCAGCCAAGACGGAGGGGTAGACTATGGCTACACCTTC
TRBJ2-2	15	TRBV18	once	NA	CASSPPEPYGGELFF	TGTGCCAGCTCACCACCGGAACCCTATGGCGGGGAGCTGTTTTTT
TRBJ2-1	13	TRBV10-3	NA	TRBD1	CAISRDRGNEQFF	TGTGCCATCAGCAGAGACAGGGGCAATGAGCAGTTCTTC
TRBJ1-5	15	TRBV5-5	NA	NA	CASSLDRNSNQPQHF	TGTGCCAGCAGCTTGGACAGGAATAGCAATCAGCCCCAGCATTTT
TRBJ2-3	11	TRBV29-1	NA	NA	CSVSPGDTQYF	TGCAGCGTGTCCCCTGGAGATACGCAGTATTTT
TRBJ2-1	15	TRBV28	NA	NA	CASSFGVGAANEQFF	TGTGCCAGCAGTTTTGGGGTGGGAGCAGCTAATGAGCAGTTCTTC
TRBJ1-1	14	TRBV5-6	NA	NA	CASSFTTGLTEAFF	TGTGCCAGCAGTTTCACAACAGGGCTTACTGAAGCTTTCTTT
TRBJ2-5	14	TRBV10-1	NA	NA	CASSDLDNQETQYF	TGCGCCAGCAGTGACCTGGACAACCAAGAGACCCAGTACTTC
TRBJ2-7	12	TRBV27	NA	NA	CASRSDSYEQYF	TGTGCCAGCAGATCGGACAGCTACGAGCAGTACTTC
TRBJ2-7	15	TRBV5-1	NA	NA	CASSISLGGSYEQYF	TGCGCCAGCAGTATTTCTTTGGGGGGCTCCTACGAGCAGTACTTC
TRBJ2-1	18	TRBV2	NA	TRBD2	CASSEDPPGTSSYNEQFF	TGTGCCAGCAGTGAAGATCCTCCCGGGACTAGCTCCTACAATGAGCAGTTCTTC
TRBJ2-3	16	TRBV9	NA	TRBD2	CASSESGTSGTDTQYF	TGTGCCAGCAGCGAGTCCGGGACTAGCGGCACAGATACGCAGTATTTT
TRBJ1-2	15	TRBV4-1	NA	NA	CASSAPGLNVYGYTF	TGCGCCAGCAGCGCGCCCGGGCTCAACGTGTATGGCTACACCTTC
TRBJ2-7	14	TRBV27	NA	TRBD1	CASSHRGVTYEQYF	TGTGCCAGCAGTCACAGGGGAGTCACCTACGAGCAGTACTTC
TRBJ2-1	19	TRBV15	NA	NA	CATSRESPPYISSYNEQFF	TGTGCCACCAGCAGAGAGTCCCCCCCATACATTTCCTCCTACAATGAGCAGTTCTTC
TRBJ2-7	13	TRBV7-9	once	NA	CASSDWTDYEQYF	TGTGCCAGCAGCGATTGGACGGACTACGAGCAGTACTTC
TRBJ1-5	15	TRBV6-1	once	NA	CASSELGTSNQPQHF	TGTGCCAGCAGTGAATTAGGGACTAGCAATCAGCCCCAGCATTTT
TRBJ2-1	16	TRBV13	NA	NA	CASSLYGYGNGNEQFF	TGTGCCAGCAGCTTATACGGCTACGGGAACGGCAATGAGCAGTTCTTC
TRBJ2-7	13	TRBV4-1	NA	NA	CASSLTGAYEQYF	TGCGCCAGCAGTCTTACAGGAGCCTACGAGCAGTACTTC
TRBJ2-2	15	TRBV10-2	NA	NA	CASSWDLANTGELFF	TGCGCCAGCAGTTGGGACTTAGCGAACACCGGGGAGCTGTTTTTT
TRBJ1-5	14	TRBV28	NA	NA	CASKQGYSNQPQHF	TGTGCCAGCAAGCAGGGGTATAGCAATCAGCCCCAGCATTTT
TRBJ2-7	19	TRBV15	NA	NA	CATSRAAGGPSTVGYEQYF	TGTGCCACCAGCAGAGCGGCCGGTGGCCCGTCGACAGTGGGATACGAGCAGTACTTC
TRBJ2-3	15	TRBV27	NA	NA	CASSFIGTILDTQYF	TGTGCCAGCAGTTTTATTGGGACAATACTAGATACGCAGTATTTT
TRBJ2-5	16	TRBV5-5	NA	NA	CASTSPHIGEKETQYF	TGTGCCAGCACCTCACCACACATTGGGGAAAAAGAGACCCAGTACTTC
TRBJ2-1	16	TRBV19	NA	TRBD2	CASSSAREGSYNEQFF	TGTGCCAGTAGTTCCGCGCGGGAGGGGTCCTACAATGAGCAGTTCTTC
TRBJ2-5	11	TRBV7-9	NA	NA	CASSSGETQYF	TGTGCCAGCAGCTCTGGGGAGACCCAGTACTTC
TRBJ1-2	11	TRBV2	NA	NA	CASTKDRGYTF	TGTGCCAGCACTAAAGACAGGGGCTACACCTTC
TRBJ2-7	15	TRBV27	NA	TRBD2	CASSFSSSGSYEQYF	TGTGCCAGCAGTTTTTCGTCTAGCGGATCCTACGAGCAGTACTTC
TRBJ2-7	11	TRBV25-1	NA	NA	CASSNSYEQYF	TGTGCCAGCAGTAACTCCTACGAGCAGTACTTC
TRBJ1-2	15	TRBV2	NA	NA	CASTPYRANNYGYTF	TGTGCCAGCACACCGTACAGGGCCAATAACTATGGCTACACCTTC
TRBJ2-1	16	TRBV27	NA	NA	CASSLSGGNLLNEQFF	TGTGCCAGCAGTTTATCGGGGGGAAACCTACTGAATGAGCAGTTCTTC
TRBJ2-7	12	TRBV7-9	NA	NA	CASSVGLYEQYF	TGTGCCAGCAGCGTCGGCCTTTACGAGCAGTACTTC
TRBJ1-1	16	TRBV28	NA	NA	CASSPLDRPGNSEAFF	TGTGCCAGCAGTCCCCTAGACAGGCCGGGGAATTCTGAAGCTTTCTTT
TRBJ2-2	14	TRBV4-1	NA	NA	CASSPESRSGELFF	TGCGCCAGCAGCCCAGAGAGTCGCTCCGGGGAGCTGTTTTTT